The 31 T cell receptor beta chains given below trace back to one sample, sequenced in a study of cytomegalovirus exposure and HLA in healthy donors. PCR amplification relied on 60 Vbeta primers (plus 13 Jbeta primers). The repertoire was sequenced with immunoSEQ multiplex PCR; TCRdb's copy has only in-frame clones and lacks some. This table has about 170,000 clones, around 77% appearing once. The sequenced material came from PBMCs. The receptors come from a female donor in good health and CMV-seronegative.

This sequence joins TRBV5-1 and TRBJ1-3; weak D call: TRBD1 (5 bases). The germline CDR1 and CDR2 sequences are SGHRS and YFSETQ. V was pared by 4 bases and J by 0 bases, with 14 bases between. The CDR3 loop spans 16 amino acids. The CDR3, as DNA: TGCGCCAGCAGCCCAAGCTGGACAATCTCTGGAAACACCATATATTTT. Translation gives CASSPSWTISGNTIYF.

The V call is TRBV7-9, the J call TRBJ1-4, with a weak D call TRBD1 (5 bases). This CDR3 region has 14 residues. The ends were cut back, 5 bases at V and 3 bases at J, with 10 bases in the middle. CDR1 is SEHNR and CDR2 is FQNEAQ in the germline V gene (reference sequence). The CDR3 spells CASSHLGANEKLFF. CDR3 bases: TGTGCCAGCAGCCATTTAGGGGCTAATGAAAAACTGTTTTTT. Looking up the rest from reference TRBV7-9 and TRBJ1-4 gives the full variable domain: DTGVSQNPRHKITKRGQNVTFRCDPISEHNRLYWYRQTLGQGPEFLTYFQNEAQLEKSRLLSDRFSAERPKGSFSTLEIQRTEQGDSAMYLCASSHLGANEKLFFGSGTQLSVL.

In this sample, this clone turned up once. The genes are TRBV27 and TRBJ1-2; D is ambiguous. CDR1 is MNHEY, CDR2 SMNVEV, per germline (reference sequence). The CDR3 sequence is 13 residues long. Between the trimmed V and J ends, which lost 5 bases and 8 bases, there was a span of 15 bases. The CDR3 bases are TGTGCCAGCAGTCCCAGTGCCTTGCGGGGCTACACCTTC. Its protein is CASSPSALRGYTF.

This clone occurred many times. This CDR3 reads CASSTSGTQAFF. The CDR3 DNA reads TGTGCCAGCAGTACTTCCGGGACACAAGCTTTCTTT. The chain joins TRBV6-6 to TRBJ1-1; possible D gene TRBD1, 6 bases. This CDR3 comprises 12 residues. The germline V gene has CDR1 MNHNY and CDR2 SVGAGI (reference sequence). With 5 bases removed from V and 9 bases from J, the gap between germline ends came to 13 bases.

The DNA for the CDR3 is TGTGCCAGTAGTCAATATGGCCCCACCGGGACAGGGAGGAATCAGCCCCAGCATTTT. Translated, it gives CASSQYGPTGTGRNQPQHF. The rearrangement joins TRBV19 to TRBJ1-5; 9 positions match TRBD1. This CDR3 is built from 19 residues. Germline CDR1 LNHDA, CDR2 SQIVND (reference sequence). The V gene end was trimmed by 5 bases and the J gene end by 4 bases; junction bases not matched to a gene: 18.

The chain combines TRBV6-6 with TRBJ1-4, with 8 bases matching TRBD1. CDR1 and CDR2 (germline): MNHNY, SVGAGI (reference sequence). V gave up 5 bases and J gave up 3 bases; unmatched junction bases: 2. The CDR3 length is 14 residues. Written as DNA, the CDR3 is TGTGCCAGCAGTCCACAGGGGGCTAATGAAAAACTGTTTTTT. Translation gives CASSPQGANEKLFF.

This clone was found a few times. The V gene is TRBV19, the J gene TRBJ1-2; D is perhaps TRBD1 (6 bases). CDR1 and CDR2 (germline): LNHDA, SQIVND (reference sequence). V lost 6 bases, J lost 4 bases, and 21 bases lay in between. The CDR3 loop spans 16 amino acids. CDR3 loop: CASRAATGVTLYGYTF. The CDR3 DNA sequence: TGTGCCAGTAGAGCGGCGACAGGCGTTACACTCTATGGCTACACCTTC.

CDR3 loop: CASSLGTGYGYTF. Written as DNA, the CDR3 is TGTGCCAGCAGCTTAGGGACAGGCTATGGCTACACCTTC. The chain combines TRBV7-2 with TRBJ1-2; 7 bases fit TRBD1. The J segment lost 4 bases and the V segment lost 1 base, leaving 0 bases of the junction unmatched. Germline V gene sequence: CDR1 SGHTA, CDR2 FQGNSA. The CDR3 extends over 13 amino acids.

CDR3 region: CASGETRMNTEAFF. The DNA for the CDR3 is TGTGCCAGCGGGGAGACCCGGATGAACACTGAAGCTTTCTTT. The chain combines TRBV18 with TRBJ1-1; D unclear. CDR3 size: 14 residues. Germline CDR1 reads KGHSH; CDR2 reads LQKENI. V lost 8 bases and J 0 bases, leaving 13 bases between the germline ends.

V and J are TRBV28 and TRBJ2-7, with 7 nucleotides matching TRBD1. The CDR3 has 17 residues. V shed 3 bases and J 3 bases; nucleotides not matched to a gene: 14. The V gene's germline CDR1 is MDHEN and CDR2 SYDVKM. The CDR3 loop is CASSFVTGQVRIYEQYF. The CDR3 DNA follows: TGTGCCAGCAGTTTTGTAACCGGACAGGTTAGAATCTACGAGCAGTACTTC.

The rearrangement joins TRBV28 to TRBJ2-7, with 9 bases matching TRBD2. After removal of 0 bases from V and 4 bases from J, the junction contained 4 bases not matched to a gene. Germline CDR1 MDHEN, CDR2 SYDVKM. The CDR3 covers 15 residues. The CDR3 region has the DNA TGTGCCAGCAGTTTATGGGCTAGCGGGAAGTACGAGCAGTACTTC. Amino acid sequence: CASSLWASGKYEQYF.

The V and J genes are TRBV18 and TRBJ2-7, with 7 nucleotides matching TRBD1. Trimming took 4 bases from V and 4 from J; bases not matched to a gene: 7. This CDR3 spans 14 amino acids. Looked up from germline, CDR1 is KGHSH and CDR2 is LQKENI. The CDR3 sequence is CASSQGQEDYEQYF. The CDR3 nucleotides are TGTGCCAGCTCACAAGGACAGGAAGATTACGAGCAGTACTTC.

The V gene is TRBV4-3, the J gene TRBJ2-7; 8 nucleotides align to TRBD1. This CDR3 has 15 residues. The V gene end was trimmed by 4 bases and the J gene end by 5 bases; junction bases not matched to a gene: 10. CDR1 and CDR2 from the germline V gene are LGHNA and YSLEER. The CDR3 region has the DNA TGCGCCAGCAGCCTGCAACAGGGGGGATACGACGAGCAGTACTTC. Translated: CASSLQQGGYDEQYF.

This clone was detected a few times. CDR3 sequence (DNA): TGCGCCAGCAGCTTGGATCCCGGGTGGGTCGCTGAAGCTTTCTTT. It codes for CASSLDPGWVAEAFF. V usage is TRBV5-1 and J usage is TRBJ1-1; D not resolved. The CDR3 runs 15 residues. Germline CDR1 SGHRS, CDR2 YFSETQ. Trimming removed 0 bases at V and 6 bases at J, with 15 bases between. Full variable domain (missing parts from reference TRBV5-1 and TRBJ1-1): KAGVTQTPRYLIKTRGQQVTLSCSPISGHRSVSWYQQTPGQGLQFLFEYFSETQRNKGNFPGRFSGRQFSNSRSEMNVSTLELGDSALYLCASSLDPGWVAEAFFGQGTRLTVV.

CDR3 sequence reads: CASSDGGISYNEQFF. The CDR3 bases are TGTGCCAGCAGTGACGGCGGGATATCCTACAATGAGCAGTTCTTC. V is TRBV6-4 and J is TRBJ2-1; D perhaps matches TRBD2 (6 bases). There are 15 residues in the CDR3. CDR1 is MRHNA, CDR2 SNTAGT, per germline. Trimming pared 2 bases from V and 1 base from J, leaving 9 bases between.

This clone was seen a handful of times. This sequence joins TRBV28 and TRBJ1-2, with unresolved D. Germline lookup yields CDR1 MDHEN and CDR2 SYDVKM. Between the trimmed V and J ends, which lost 3 bases and 5 bases, there was a span of 7 bases. The CDR3 is 12 amino acids. The DNA for the CDR3 is TGTGCCAGCAGTTTCGGAGGGTATGGCTACACCTTC. Protein product: CASSFGGYGYTF.

The V call is TRBV10-3, the J call TRBJ2-5; 9 bases map to TRBD2. The CDR3 has 13 residues. Trimming at V came to 5 bases and at J to 3 bases, leaving 1 base not matched to a gene. Per germline, CDR1 ENHRY and CDR2 SYGVKD. CDR3 sequence (DNA): TGTGCCATCAGTCCTAGCGGGAAAGAGACCCAGTACTTC. Amino acid sequence: CAISPSGKETQYF.

The V gene is TRBV5-1, the J gene TRBJ2-7; 12 bases align to TRBD2. V was pared by 0 bases and J by 4 bases, with 2 bases of the junction left unmatched. The CDR3 sequence is 15 residues long. Looked up from germline, CDR1 is SGHRS and CDR2 is YFSETQ. As DNA, the CDR3 is TGCGCCAGCAGCTTGGGACTAGCGGGAGAGTACGAGCAGTACTTC. It specifies CASSLGLAGEYEQYF.

CDR3 protein: CASSDQVWNEQFF. DNA for the CDR3: TGTGCCAGCAGTGATCAGGTATGGAATGAGCAGTTCTTC. The chain carries TRBV2 and TRBJ2-1; D unresolved. The CDR3 runs to 13 residues. Germline V gene sequence: CDR1 SNHLY, CDR2 FYNNEI. V lost 3 bases and J lost 7, with 10 bases in between.

The V and J genes are TRBV30 and TRBJ2-7; 11 bases map to TRBD1. V shed 0 bases, J shed 3 bases, and the junction held 4 bases outside the gene matches. Germline loops: CDR1 GTSNPN, CDR2 SVGIG (reference sequence). This CDR3 has 15 amino acids. CDR3 in amino acids: CAWSVLGTGGYEQYF. The CDR3 DNA is TGTGCCTGGAGTGTACTGGGGACAGGGGGCTACGAGCAGTACTTC.

This clone has a handful of counts. The rearrangement uses TRBV4-3 and TRBJ2-6; TRBD1 matches at 7 bases. Unmatched junction bases numbered 6, after V lost 1 base and J lost 0 bases. Germline V lookup: CDR1 LGHNA, CDR2 YSLEER. The length of the CDR3 is 18 residues. The CDR3 DNA follows: TGCGCCAGCAGCCAAGTCGAGCCAGGGGGCTCTGGGGCCAACGTCCTGACTTTC. This gives the protein CASSQVEPGGSGANVLTF.

This chain connects TRBV28 to TRBJ2-1; tentatively, D is TRBD2 (5 bases). Germline V gene lookup returns CDR1 MDHEN and CDR2 SYDVKM. CDR3 length: 14 residues. V lost 8 bases and J 6 bases, leaving 17 bases between the germline ends. The CDR3 nucleotides are TGTGCCAGCCACACGGAGGACCATAGCAATGAGCAGTTCTTC. This sequence encodes CASHTEDHSNEQFF. The complete variable domain, with remaining parts taken from reference TRBV28 and TRBJ2-1, reads DVKVTQSSRYLVKRTGEKVFLECVQDMDHENMFWYRQDPGLGLRLIYFSYDVKMKEKGDIPEGYSVSREKKERFSLILESASTNQTSMYLCASHTEDHSNEQFFGPGTRLTVL.

The chain is built from TRBV5-1 and TRBJ2-2; 10 bases line up with TRBD2. V was clipped by 4 bases and J by 2 bases; unmatched bases: 2. This CDR3 is 15 amino acids long. The V gene's germline CDR1 is SGHRS and CDR2 YFSETQ. The DNA of the CDR3 is TGCGCCAGCAGCCGACTAGCGGGTAACACCGGGGAGCTGTTTTTT. Its translation: CASSRLAGNTGELFF. The full variable domain, with the rest looked up from reference TRBV5-1 and TRBJ2-2, is KAGVTQTPRYLIKTRGQQVTLSCSPISGHRSVSWYQQTPGQGLQFLFEYFSETQRNKGNFPGRFSGRQFSNSRSEMNVSTLELGDSALYLCASSRLAGNTGELFFGEGSRLTVL.

The V gene is TRBV5-6, the J gene TRBJ2-1; D call uncertain. CDR3 size: 16 residues. V was trimmed by 1 base and J by 6 bases, leaving 17 bases between them. Per the germline V gene, CDR1 is SGHDT and CDR2 is YYEEEE. CDR3 in DNA: TGTGCCAGCAGCTTGCCGCAAGTCTACTCTAGCAATGAGCAGTTCTTC. As protein: CASSLPQVYSSNEQFF.

This clone showed up just a few times. The V and J genes are TRBV7-6 and TRBJ2-5, with 8 bases lining up with TRBD2. The trim removed 4 bases at V and 6 bases at J, leaving 7 bases unmatched. This CDR3 region has 14 residues. Looked up from germline, CDR1 is SGHVS and CDR2 is FNYEAQ. In DNA, the CDR3 is TGTGCCAGCAGCTCACGGGGGGGACCGCAGACCCAGTACTTC. The encoded protein is CASSSRGGPQTQYF. Together with reference TRBV7-6 and TRBJ2-5, the CDR3 gives the full variable domain: GAGVSQSPRYKVTKRGQDVALRCDPISGHVSLYWYRQALGQGPEFLTYFNYEAQQDKSGLPNDRFSAERPEGSISTLTIQRTEQRDSAMYRCASSSRGGPQTQYFGPGTRLLVL.

The chain recombines TRBV5-1 with TRBJ2-6; 7 bases align to TRBD1. J gave up 2 bases and V 0 bases, and 11 bases lay outside the gene matches. Germline V gene data show CDR1 as SGHRS and CDR2 as YFSETQ. The CDR3 extends over 19 amino acids. DNA of the CDR3: TGCGCCAGCAGCTTGGCCAAGGGTAAGGGGGCCACTGGGGCCAACGTCCTGACTTTC. It specifies CASSLAKGKGATGANVLTF.

Comments on this clone: The same CDR3 arises from other DNA sequences in this sample as well. This chain connects TRBV2 to TRBJ2-5, with 9 bases aligning to TRBD2. The trim removed 6 bases at V and 2 bases at J, leaving 4 bases unmatched. The CDR3 has 14 residues. Germline CDR1 SNHLY, CDR2 FYNNEI. CDR3 coding DNA: TGTGCCAGCAGGGTCACTAGCGGGCAAGAGACCCAGTACTTC. It codes for CASRVTSGQETQYF. The whole variable domain, remainder taken from reference TRBV2 and TRBJ2-5, is EPEVTQTPSHQVTQMGQEVILRCVPISNHLYFYWYRQILGQKVEFLVSFYNNEISEKSEIFDDQFSVERPDGSNFTLKIRSTKLEDSAMYFCASRVTSGQETQYFGPGTRLLVL.

The V gene is TRBV11-3, the J gene TRBJ2-1; D is possibly TRBD1 (7 bases). The CDR3 loop spans 13 amino acids. V was pared by 5 bases and J by 12 bases, with 17 bases between. CDR1 and CDR2 (germline): SGHNT, YENEEA. CDR3 residues: CASSGGGGQVQFF. CDR3 DNA sequence: TGTGCCAGCAGCGGAGGGGGCGGTCAGGTGCAGTTCTTC.

V usage is TRBV30 and J usage is TRBJ2-6, with D possibly matching TRBD1 (5 bases). The CDR3 covers 15 residues. Trimming took off 5 bases at V and 0 bases at J, with 11 bases between the two ends. Per the germline V gene, CDR1 is GTSNPN and CDR2 is SVGIG (reference sequence). In DNA form, the CDR3 reads TGTGCCTGGGGAAAGCAGGGCTCTGGGGCCAACGTCCTGACTTTC. It translates to CAWGKQGSGANVLTF.

Here the CDR3 DNA reads TGTGCCAGCAAGACAGGGTTTGTAGCCGGGGCCAACGTCCTGACTTTC. It is translated as CASKTGFVAGANVLTF. The chain combines TRBV19 with TRBJ2-6; TRBD1 matches 7 bases. The CDR3 is made up of 16 amino acids. The V segment lost 9 bases and the J segment 4 bases; nucleotides outside the gene matches: 12. Germline assignment: CDR1 LNHDA and CDR2 SQIVND (reference sequence). The full variable domain, its missing parts supplied by reference TRBV19 and TRBJ2-6, is DGGITQSPKYLFRKEGQNVTLSCEQNLNHDAMYWYRQDPGQGLRLIYYSQIVNDFQKGDIAEGYSVSREKKESFPLTVTSAQKNPTAFYLCASKTGFVAGANVLTFGAGSRLTVL.

This clone was seen only a few times. J is TRBJ1-5 and V is TRBV28; D gene uncertain. The CDR3 is made up of 12 amino acids. The germline V gene has CDR1 MDHEN and CDR2 SYDVKM. With 6 bases removed from V and 3 bases from J, the gap between germline ends came to 6 bases. Here the CDR3 DNA reads TGTGCCAGCAGGGCTCCCAATCAGCCCCAGCATTTT. Encoded protein: CASRAPNQPQHF.